These 32 T cell receptor beta chains were all obtained from the same sample, sequenced in a study of chemoradiotherapy in HPV16-positive cancers. The assay was immunoSEQ multiplex PCR, and TCRdb's table has in-frame clones only and misses some. This sample has about 15,000 clones, with roughly 79% found just once. This specimen was taken from a patient who underwent chemoradiotherapy. These receptors were obtained from a human donor with HPV-associated anogenital cancer.

V and J are TRBV6-5 and TRBJ1-1, with D possibly matching TRBD1 (5 bases). This CDR3 has 15 residues. From germline, CDR1 is MNHEY and CDR2 SVGAGI. V was cut by 1 base and J by 5 bases, with 14 bases left in between. CDR3 residues: CASSYLSGSGTEAFF. Here the CDR3 DNA reads TGTGCCAGCAGTTACTTGTCAGGGTCGGGAACTGAAGCTTTCTTT.

The CDR3 spells CASSATLSPRPEAFF. CDR3 sequence (DNA): TGTGCCAGCAGCGCGACACTTTCTCCTCGGCCTGAAGCTTTCTTT. The rearrangement joins TRBV9 to TRBJ1-1; no definite D call. Trimming took off 3 bases at V and 6 bases at J, with 18 bases between the two ends. The CDR3 is 15 residues long. Germline V gene lookup returns CDR1 SGDLS and CDR2 YYNGEE.

The chain joins TRBV9 to TRBJ1-2, with unresolved D. This CDR3 is built from 13 residues. V was cut by 0 bases and J by 1 base, with 4 bases left in between. Germline CDR1 and CDR2: SGDLS and YYNGEE. The CDR3 coding sequence is TGTGCCAGCAGCGTAGCGGTTAACTATGGCTACACCTTC. Its protein is CASSVAVNYGYTF.

This sequence joins TRBV28 and TRBJ2-7; 8 bases agree with TRBD1. CDR1 is MDHEN and CDR2 is SYDVKM in the germline V gene. The CDR3 sequence is 15 residues long. Trimming cost V 6 bases and J 5 bases; bases outside gene matches: 12. The CDR3 DNA reads TGTGCCAGCAGGAGACCTGCCGGACAGGGCCACGAGCAGTACTTC. Amino acids: CASRRPAGQGHEQYF.

This rearrangement joins TRBV2 to TRBJ1-1; D unclear. Germline values: CDR1 SNHLY, CDR2 FYNNEI. The V end lost 6 bases, the J end lost 8 bases, and 7 bases lay between the germline ends. The length of the CDR3 is 10 residues. As DNA, the CDR3 is TGTGCCAGCAGCCTATCGGAAGCTTTCTTT. Encoded protein: CASSLSEAFF.

Note on this clone: Other nucleotide sequences from this sample produce the same CDR3. This chain joins TRBV28 and TRBJ1-5, with unresolved D. The CDR3 sequence is 12 residues long. V was shortened by 3 bases and J by 1 base, with 1 base between the two germline ends. Germline values: CDR1 MDHEN, CDR2 SYDVKM. This chain's CDR3 is CASSFSNQPQHF. In DNA form, the CDR3 reads TGTGCCAGCAGTTTCAGCAATCAGCCCCAGCATTTT. The full variable domain, rest sourced from reference TRBV28 and TRBJ1-5, is DVKVTQSSRYLVKRTGEKVFLECVQDMDHENMFWYRQDPGLGLRLIYFSYDVKMKEKGDIPEGYSVSREKKERFSLILESASTNQTSMYLCASSFSNQPQHFGDGTRLSIL.

The chain couples TRBV13 to TRBJ1-1; D possibly corresponds to TRBD1 (5 bases). The CDR3 runs 14 residues. Germline V CDR1 and CDR2: PRHDT, FYEKMQ (reference sequence). Trimming removed 3 bases at V and 7 bases at J, with 15 bases between. This CDR3 is CASSFPQGRIEAFF. CDR3 DNA: TGTGCCAGCAGCTTCCCCCAGGGAAGAATTGAAGCTTTCTTT.

CDR3 nucleotides: TGTGCCAGCAGCGTACAGCCAGCGGGGGTTCCAGATACGCAGTATTTT. Translating gives CASSVQPAGVPDTQYF. The J gene is TRBJ2-3, the V gene TRBV9; 8 bases match TRBD2. The CDR3 length is 16 residues. Germline values: CDR1 SGDLS, CDR2 YYNGEE. J was trimmed by 4 bases and V by 1 base; bases with no gene match: 8.

This clone was seen a few times. In DNA, the CDR3 is TGTGCCTGTGATCCAGCCTCTGGGGCCAACGTCCTGACTTTC. The encoded protein is CACDPASGANVLTF. The V call is TRBV30, the J call TRBJ2-6; D unclear. The CDR3 spans 14 residues. V lost 6 bases and J 0 bases, leaving 9 bases between the germline ends. The germline V gene has CDR1 GTSNPN and CDR2 SVGIG (reference sequence).

The rearrangement joins TRBV5-1 to TRBJ1-5; no clear D. Trimming removed 4 bases from V and 7 bases from J, with 15 bases in between. Germline V CDR1 and CDR2: SGHRS, YFSETQ. The CDR3 has 14 amino acids. CDR3 coding DNA: TGCGCCAGCAGCCTCGACCCCGGCGGCCAGCCCCAGCATTTT. Translation: CASSLDPGGQPQHF.

The chain carries TRBV19 and TRBJ1-1; D not resolved. V lost 2 bases and J 4 bases, leaving 14 bases between the germline ends. CDR3 size: 15 residues. CDR1 LNHDA and CDR2 SQIVND come from the germline V gene (reference sequence). In nucleotides, the CDR3 is TGTGCCAGTAGTATAATCCCTCGGGAGGGCACTGAAGCTTTCTTT. Protein: CASSIIPREGTEAFF.

This clone is classed as medium-sized. The chain couples TRBV7-9 to TRBJ1-2; TRBD1 is a possible D gene (6 bases). CDR3 size: 14 residues. Trimming shortened V by 5 bases and J by 2 bases, and 12 bases separated the two germline ends. Per the germline V gene, CDR1 is SEHNR and CDR2 is FQNEAQ (reference sequence). CDR3 DNA: TGTGCCAGCAGCACTCGGACAGAAAACTATGGCTACACCTTC. It specifies CASSTRTENYGYTF.

The V call is TRBV5-5, the J call TRBJ1-2; no definite D call. Germline assignment: CDR1 SGHKS and CDR2 YYEKEE (reference sequence). Trimming took off 6 bases at V and 4 bases at J, with 22 bases between the two ends. The CDR3 is made up of 16 amino acids. The CDR3 nucleotides read TGTGCCAGCATCGGTGCAGCGGACCCCGTCATCTATGGCTACACCTTC. Translation gives CASIGAADPVIYGYTF.

CDR3 in DNA: TGTGCCAGCAGCTTGTCGGGACGGCCCCTAAGTGTGCAGTACTTC. This sequence encodes CASSLSGRPLSVQYF. The rearrangement joins TRBV13 to TRBJ2-7; D may be TRBD1 or TRBD2 (5 bases each). The V gene's germline CDR1 is PRHDT and CDR2 FYEKMQ (reference sequence). Trimming pared 3 bases from V and 9 bases from J, leaving 21 bases between. The CDR3 has 15 residues.

The genes are TRBV13 and TRBJ2-7; no firm D call. Between the trimmed V and J ends, which lost 0 bases and 0 bases, there was a span of 15 bases. Germline-derived CDR1 and CDR2 are PRHDT and FYEKMQ (reference sequence). The CDR3 runs 17 residues. The chain's CDR3 is CASSLGHHLESSYEQYF. CDR3 in DNA: TGTGCCAGCAGCTTAGGCCATCATCTGGAAAGCTCCTACGAGCAGTACTTC.

In this sample, this clone turned up a few times. The chain couples TRBV10-3 to TRBJ2-7; D is unclear. This CDR3 region has 13 residues. Germline V gives CDR1 ENHRY, CDR2 SYGVKD. Trimming cost V 4 bases and J 0 bases, with 7 bases left between them. The CDR3 loop is CAISGTVSYEQYF. The CDR3 coding sequence is TGTGCCATCAGTGGGACGGTCTCCTACGAGCAGTACTTC.

V and J are TRBV5-1 and TRBJ2-3; the D gene is possibly TRBD1 (7 bases). The V gene's germline CDR1 is SGHRS and CDR2 YFSETQ. CDR3 size: 15 residues. The V and J ends lost 4 bases and 2 bases respectively, with 14 bases between them. CDR3 coding DNA: TGCGCCAGCAGCCGCGGGACAGCCATCACAGATACGCAGTATTTT. Translated, it gives CASSRGTAITDTQYF.

The chain recombines TRBV7-9 with TRBJ2-4, with D possibly TRBD2 on 6 matching bases. CDR1 is SEHNR and CDR2 is FQNEAQ in the germline V gene (reference sequence). The V end was cut by 1 base, the J end by 1 base, with 8 bases between. CDR3 length equals 15 residues. The CDR3 spells CASSLEGRAKNIQYF. CDR3 in DNA: TGTGCCAGCAGCTTAGAAGGGAGGGCCAAAAACATTCAGTACTTC.

The genes are TRBV28 and TRBJ1-1; 8 nucleotides agree with TRBD1. Germline V CDR1 and CDR2: MDHEN, SYDVKM. The CDR3 sequence is 16 residues long. V dropped 4 bases and J dropped 5; count of bases not matched to a gene: 12. The CDR3 protein is CASSYDRGTEATEAFF. CDR3 sequence (DNA): TGTGCCAGCAGTTATGACAGGGGAACGGAGGCAACTGAAGCTTTCTTT.

The chain employs TRBV5-1 and TRBJ1-2; 9 nucleotides line up with TRBD1. Germline lookup yields CDR1 SGHRS and CDR2 YFSETQ. This CDR3 spans 17 amino acids. With V trimmed by 2 bases and J by 8 bases, 16 bases remained unmatched. CDR3 residues: CASSFNTRTGVVDGYTF. CDR3 in DNA: TGCGCCAGCAGCTTTAATACTAGGACAGGGGTGGTCGACGGCTACACCTTC.

Relative to its sample, this clone is large. V and J are TRBV19 and TRBJ2-7; 7 bases align to TRBD1. This CDR3 has 13 amino acids. Per germline, CDR1 LNHDA and CDR2 SQIVND (reference sequence). The junction had 2 bases not matched to a gene; V was cut back by 1 base and J by 5 bases. The chain's CDR3 is CASSIVDRDEQYF. In DNA form, the CDR3 reads TGTGCCAGTAGTATAGTCGACAGGGACGAGCAGTACTTC.

The gene calls are TRBV5-6 and TRBJ2-1; 11 positions match TRBD1. With 4 bases clipped from V and 2 bases from J, the junction kept 8 bases outside the gene matches. The germline gives CDR1 SGHDT, CDR2 YYEEEE. The CDR3 sequence is 17 residues long. The CDR3: CASSLYEDRGPYNEQFF. The CDR3 DNA is TGTGCCAGCAGCCTCTACGAGGACAGGGGGCCCTACAATGAGCAGTTCTTC. The full variable domain, completed using reference TRBV5-6 and TRBJ2-1, is DAGVTQSPTHLIKTRGQQVTLRCSPKSGHDTVSWYQQALGQGPQFIFQYYEEEERQRGNFPDRFSGHQFPNYSSELNVNALLLGDSALYLCASSLYEDRGPYNEQFFGPGTRLTVL.

The genes are TRBV4-3 and TRBJ2-6, with 8 nucleotides matching TRBD1. CDR1 is LGHNA and CDR2 is YSLEER in the germline V gene. V shed 4 bases, J shed 0 bases, and the junction held 8 bases outside the gene matches. This CDR3 region has 18 residues. The CDR3 is CASSPLWTGFSGANVLTF. CDR3 bases: TGCGCCAGCAGCCCCTTATGGACAGGGTTCTCTGGGGCCAACGTCCTGACTTTC.

This clone was seen a handful of times. This chain connects TRBV28 to TRBJ2-7; D is possibly TRBD1 (6 bases). CDR1 and CDR2 (germline): MDHEN, SYDVKM. V was cut by 4 bases and J by 3 bases, with 19 bases left in between. The CDR3 consists of 16 residues. CDR3 protein: CASSYCRGTKCYEQYF. The DNA for the CDR3 is TGTGCCAGCAGTTATTGCAGGGGAACAAAATGCTACGAGCAGTACTTC.

V usage is TRBV7-8 and J usage is TRBJ2-2; no firm D call. V lost 1 base and J 6 bases, leaving 12 bases between the germline ends. The V gene's germline CDR1 is SGHVS and CDR2 FQNEAQ. CDR3 length: 15 residues. The CDR3 DNA follows: TGTGCCAGCAGCTTAGTAGGGCCCGGGCCCGGGGAGCTGTTTTTT. The encoded protein is CASSLVGPGPGELFF.

The rearrangement links TRBV10-2 to TRBJ1-1; 7 nucleotides align to TRBD1. Germline CDR1 and CDR2: WSHSY and SAAADI. The CDR3 runs 12 residues. Germline trimming cut 7 bases from V and 8 bases from J; bases unmatched to any gene: 7. This chain's CDR3 is CASKRQGGEAFF. The CDR3 bases are TGCGCCAGCAAAAGACAGGGAGGCGAAGCTTTCTTT.

This rearrangement joins TRBV9 to TRBJ2-2; a possible D gene is TRBD2 (6 bases). Trimming took 3 bases from V and 6 from J, leaving 18 bases between them. The CDR3 spans 16 residues. Germline V lookup: CDR1 SGDLS, CDR2 YYNGEE. The CDR3 sequence is CASSAVGDSGAGELFF. DNA of the CDR3: TGTGCCAGCAGCGCCGTGGGGGACTCCGGAGCCGGGGAGCTGTTTTTT.

The rearrangement links TRBV27 to TRBJ1-2; D gene uncertain. This CDR3 spans 15 amino acids. Trimming took off 0 bases at V and 5 bases at J, with 13 bases between the two ends. Per the germline V gene, CDR1 is MNHEY and CDR2 is SMNVEV (reference sequence). The CDR3 reads CASSLSARRVYGYTF. CDR3 sequence (DNA): TGTGCCAGCAGTTTATCGGCCAGGAGGGTATATGGCTACACCTTC.

This chain joins TRBV6-4 and TRBJ2-1; 9 bases line up with TRBD1. Germline CDR1 reads MRHNA; CDR2 reads SNTAGT. This CDR3 is 15 amino acids long. With 2 bases clipped from V and 3 bases from J, the junction kept 2 bases outside the gene matches. The CDR3 DNA reads TGTGCCAGCAGTGACGGGACAGGGAACTACAATGAGCAGTTCTTC. It yields the protein CASSDGTGNYNEQFF.

The V call is TRBV5-4, the J call TRBJ1-3, with a possible D match to TRBD1 (6 bases). The CDR3 is 15 amino acids. V was cut by 9 bases and J by 2 bases, with 18 bases left in between. Germline V gene lookup returns CDR1 SGHNT and CDR2 YYREEE (reference sequence). The DNA for the CDR3 is TGTGCCACCGCTCCGGGACAAACTACTGGAAACACCATATATTTT. Residues: CATAPGQTTGNTIYF.

The V and J genes are TRBV7-2 and TRBJ1-2; D call uncertain. Trimming removed 2 bases at V and 4 bases at J, with 17 bases between. The CDR3 length is 16 residues. The germline V gene encodes CDR1 SGHTA and CDR2 FQGNSA. The CDR3, as DNA: TGTGCCAGCAGCTTATTGGGCACCGGGAACTCCTATGGCTACACCTTC. It is translated as CASSLLGTGNSYGYTF. The whole variable domain, remainder taken from reference TRBV7-2 and TRBJ1-2, is GAGVSQSPSNKVTEKGKDVELRCDPISGHTALYWYRQSLGQGLEFLIYFQGNSAPDKSGLPSDRFSAERTGGSVSTLTIQRTQQEDSAVYLCASSLLGTGNSYGYTFGSGTRLTVV.

The rearrangement uses TRBV28 and TRBJ1-1; possible D gene TRBD1, 5 bases. The V end was cut by 2 bases, the J end by 11 bases, with 21 bases between. The V gene's germline CDR1 is MDHEN and CDR2 SYDVKM. There are 15 residues in the CDR3. Written as DNA, the CDR3 is TGTGCCAGCAGTTTAGTATTCTCAAGGCGGGGGGGGGCTTTCTTT. This sequence encodes CASSLVFSRRGGAFF.